Below, 13 T cell receptor beta chains from the same sample are listed, as sequenced in a study of graft-versus-host responses after intestinal transplantation. These receptors lack a known antigen. Clones were read by immunoSEQ multiplex PCR, and TCRdb kept only the in-frame ones, dropping some. The table records 90,000 to 120,000 clones, roughly 87% of them present only once. Specimen: unstimulated CD4+ T cells sorted from spleen or lymph node cells, collected before intestinal transplant. These receptors originate from a human donor who received an intestinal transplant.

The chain couples TRBV11-2 to TRBJ1-1; D gene unclear. The length of the CDR3 is 12 residues. Trimming stripped 4 bases from V and 4 bases from J, with 7 bases between. Per the germline V gene, CDR1 is SGHAT and CDR2 is FQNNGV. The CDR3 loop is CASSYGGTEAFF. CDR3 nucleotide sequence: TGTGCCAGCAGCTATGGTGGCACTGAAGCTTTCTTT.

The chain is built from TRBV7-9 and TRBJ2-7, with 7 bases that match TRBD1. Germline CDR1 reads SEHNR; CDR2 reads FQNEAQ (reference sequence). V lost 4 bases to trimming and J lost 5 bases; unmatched junction nucleotides: 14. The CDR3 runs to 16 residues. CDR3 sequence (DNA): TGTGCCAGCAGCTACAAGACAGGGTTCAAAATCCACGAGCAGTACTTC. Translated, it gives CASSYKTGFKIHEQYF.

This rearrangement joins TRBV13 to TRBJ2-7; D possibly corresponds to TRBD1 (5 bases). V lost 5 bases and J 6 bases, leaving 20 bases between the germline ends. Germline assignment: CDR1 PRHDT and CDR2 FYEKMQ (reference sequence). This CDR3 region has 15 residues. CDR3 DNA: TGTGCCAGCAGCCCCGACAGAGGCACCAGGGTCGAGCAGTACTTC. It encodes CASSPDRGTRVEQYF.

V usage is TRBV5-1 and J usage is TRBJ2-5, with TRBD1 matching 9 bases. The CDR3 length is 16 residues. J gave up 2 bases and V 2 bases, and 7 bases lay outside the gene matches. Germline assignment: CDR1 SGHRS and CDR2 YFSETQ. The DNA of the CDR3 is TGCGCCAGCAGCTTTAAGACAGGGGGTGGACAAGAGACCCAGTACTTC. Translated: CASSFKTGGGQETQYF.

On this clone itself: A junction end diverges from the germline sequence, so it may reflect a read error. This sequence joins TRBV6-5 and TRBJ1-4, with 7 bases aligning to TRBD1. This CDR3 contains 11 residues. Germline CDR1 MNHEY, CDR2 SVGAGI. The CDR3 sequence is CASSEYRDRVF. The CDR3 region has the DNA TGTGCCAGCAGTGAATACAGGGACAGAGTTTTT.

This clone appeared once. The chain combines TRBV5-1 with TRBJ1-1, with D perhaps matching TRBD1 (5 bases). CDR1 and CDR2 (germline): SGHRS, YFSETQ. The CDR3 spans 13 residues. V was pared by 2 bases and J by 5 bases, with 10 bases between. The CDR3 DNA sequence: TGCGCCAGCAGCTTAGGGGAGGGAACTGAAGCTTTCTTT. Translated: CASSLGEGTEAFF.

The rearrangement uses TRBV15 and TRBJ1-1; 8 nucleotides match TRBD1. Losses at the gene ends were 1 base for V and 4 bases for J; bases not matched to a gene: 8. The CDR3 contains 16 residues. Germline V gene data show CDR1 as LNHNV and CDR2 as YYDKDF (reference sequence). CDR3 loop: CATSRGGDRRGTEAFF. The CDR3 DNA follows: TGTGCCACCAGCAGAGGAGGGGACAGGCGTGGCACTGAAGCTTTCTTT.

This chain links TRBV5-6 with TRBJ1-2, with a tentative D call TRBD1 (5 bases). The CDR3 sequence is 15 residues long. CDR1 and CDR2 (germline): SGHDT, YYEEEE. The V end was cut by 4 bases, the J end by 2 bases, with 15 bases between. CDR3 DNA: TGTGCCAGCAGCAAGATTTCCAGGGAAAACTATGGCTACACCTTC. Residues: CASSKISRENYGYTF. Combining the CDR3 with reference TRBV5-6 and TRBJ1-2 gives the whole variable domain DAGVTQSPTHLIKTRGQQVTLRCSPKSGHDTVSWYQQALGQGPQFIFQYYEEEERQRGNFPDRFSGHQFPNYSSELNVNALLLGDSALYLCASSKISRENYGYTFGSGTRLTVV.

This clone was seen a handful of times. The V call is TRBV5-1, the J call TRBJ2-7; no reliable D call. V dropped 0 bases and J dropped 2 bases, with 6 bases sitting between them. This CDR3 comprises 13 residues. Germline CDR1 is SGHRS and CDR2 is YFSETQ. The CDR3 loop reads CASSLGTTYEQYF. CDR3 bases: TGCGCCAGCAGCTTGGGGACCACCTACGAGCAGTACTTC.

The chain recombines TRBV6-5 with TRBJ2-1; unclear D gene. V was shortened by 4 bases and J by 0 bases, with 13 bases between the two germline ends. CDR1 MNHEY and CDR2 SVGAGI come from the germline V gene. CDR3 length: 16 residues. The CDR3, as DNA: TGTGCCAGCAGTTTGGATCCGCGGAGCTCCTACAATGAGCAGTTCTTC. Residues: CASSLDPRSSYNEQFF.

The genes are TRBV19 and TRBJ1-5; D remains ambiguous. This CDR3 is built from 12 residues. Germline CDR1 reads LNHDA; CDR2 reads SQIVND (reference sequence). V lost 5 bases and J lost 4, with 6 bases in between. The CDR3 loop is CASSPRNQPQHF. In nucleotides, the CDR3 is TGTGCCAGTAGTCCAAGGAATCAGCCCCAGCATTTT. The complete variable domain, with remaining parts taken from reference TRBV19 and TRBJ1-5, reads DGGITQSPKYLFRKEGQNVTLSCEQNLNHDAMYWYRQDPGQGLRLIYYSQIVNDFQKGDIAEGYSVSREKKESFPLTVTSAQKNPTAFYLCASSPRNQPQHFGDGTRLSIL.

The chain links TRBV7-2 to TRBJ2-3; possibly TRBD1 for D (6 bases). Looked up from germline, CDR1 is SGHTA and CDR2 is FQGNSA. V lost 3 bases, J lost 4 bases, and 14 bases lay in between. CDR3 length equals 15 residues. The chain's CDR3 is CASSLGRGYADTQYF. CDR3 nucleotides: TGTGCCAGCAGCTTGGGCAGGGGATATGCAGATACGCAGTATTTT.

This chain joins TRBV10-2 and TRBJ2-7; a possible D gene is TRBD1 (6 bases). V gave up 6 bases and J gave up 0 bases, with 15 bases separating them. The CDR3 runs to 15 residues. In germline, CDR1 is WSHSY, CDR2 SAAADI. CDR3 DNA sequence: TGCGCCAGCAGGCTCGGGACACTATCCTCCTACGAGCAGTACTTC. Protein product: CASRLGTLSSYEQYF.